These 15 T cell receptor beta chains came from one sample sequenced in a study of vaccination and CD4 T cells after COVID-19. Treatment in this sample: roughly 11-day PBMC culture with coronavirus spike peptide pools or control peptides (ViraFEST assay). CD4+ T cells that had been cultured provided DNA sequenced with the Oncomine TCR Beta short-read assay. Each CDR3 protein gets one entry after TCRdb re-called the PCR reads with MiXCR. The table has roughly 17,000 distinct CDR3 sequences, approximately 70% seen once; the top ten hold around 16%. These TCRs are of unknown antigen specificity. The sample was CD4+ T cells from blood, cultured in vitro. Receptors were obtained from a human donor who had recovered from COVID-19.

This chain connects TRBV25-1 to TRBJ1-4, with unresolved D. The CDR3 runs to 15 residues. Trimming pared 4 bases from V and 0 bases from J, leaving 9 bases between. Germline V gene sequence: CDR1 MGHDK, CDR2 SYGVNS. The CDR3 is CASSAGRPTNEKLFF. For the CDR3, the DNA is TGTGCCAGCAGTGCCGGGCGGCCAACTAATGAAAAACTGTTTTTT.

The V call is TRBV6-1, the J call TRBJ2-7; D is perhaps TRBD1 (6 bases). CDR1 is MNHNS and CDR2 is SASEGT in the germline V gene. The CDR3 is made up of 13 amino acids. V was clipped by 6 bases and J by 2 bases, with 11 bases between them. CDR3 coding DNA: TGTGCCAGCAGGAATACAGGGACCTACGAGCAGTACTTC. Protein sequence: CASRNTGTYEQYF.

This clonotype was detected a few times. The chain uses TRBV11-3 and TRBJ1-5; D remains unclear. The CDR3 is 14 residues long. The germline V gene encodes CDR1 SGHNT and CDR2 YENEEA. V was clipped by 5 bases and J by 7 bases, with 15 bases between them. CDR3 residues: CASSAWGRGQPQHF. CDR3 bases: TGTGCCAGCAGCGCCTGGGGTCGAGGGCAGCCCCAGCATTTT.

This rearrangement joins TRBV7-2 to TRBJ2-5; 14 bases fit TRBD2. The CDR3 covers 15 residues. With 3 bases clipped from V and 5 bases from J, the junction kept 2 bases outside the gene matches. Germline V CDR1 and CDR2: SGHTA, FQGNSA. The CDR3 here is CASSFGLAGGETQYF. DNA for the CDR3: TGTGCCAGCAGCTTTGGACTAGCGGGGGGTGAGACCCAGTACTTC.

The V gene is TRBV30, the J gene TRBJ2-7, with 7 bases aligning to TRBD1. This CDR3 is 15 amino acids long. The germline V gene has CDR1 GTSNPN and CDR2 SVGIG (reference sequence). Germline trimming cut 2 bases from V and 1 base from J; bases unmatched to any gene: 8. CDR3 sequence reads: CAWSPTLTGSYEQYF. The CDR3 coding sequence is TGTGCCTGGAGTCCGACCCTGACAGGGTCCTACGAGCAGTACTTC.

This chain connects TRBV9 to TRBJ1-2, with 7 bases that match TRBD1. The V segment lost 0 bases and the J segment 5 bases; nucleotides outside the gene matches: 7. Per the germline V gene, CDR1 is SGDLS and CDR2 is YYNGEE. This CDR3 is 15 amino acids long. This chain's CDR3 is CASSVGGTALYGYTF. In DNA, the CDR3 is TGTGCCAGCAGCGTAGGGGGGACAGCTCTTTATGGCTACACCTTC. The whole variable domain, remainder taken from reference TRBV9 and TRBJ1-2, is DSGVTQTPKHLITATGQRVTLRCSPRSGDLSVYWYQQSLDQGLQFLIQYYNGEERAKGNILERFSAQQFPDLHSELNLSSLELGDSALYFCASSVGGTALYGYTFGSGTRLTVV.

The chain combines TRBV21-1 with TRBJ2-7; the table calls TRBD1, which could not be checked here. TRBV21-1 is given as a pseudogene. CDR3 length equals 14 residues. The CDR3 DNA reads as TGTGCCAGCAGCAATACAGGGACTTTCACCGAGCAGTACTTC. Translating it yields CASSNTGTFTEQYF.

This clonotype has only one observation. The rearrangement joins TRBV20-1 to TRBJ1-5, with D possibly being TRBD1 (5 bases). Germline CDR1 and CDR2: DFQATT and SNEGSKA (reference sequence). The CDR3 loop spans 17 amino acids. With 1 base removed from V and 2 bases from J, the gap between germline ends came to 18 bases. Written as DNA, the CDR3 is TGCAGTGCTAGAGCTCGGGGCGTCAGAGGCGGCAATCAGCCCCAGCATTTT. It yields the protein CSARARGVRGGNQPQHF.

The genes are TRBV5-1 and TRBJ2-5; no definite D call. V lost 4 bases to trimming and J lost 1 base, with 11 bases between them. The CDR3 is 14 amino acids. CDR1 is SGHRS and CDR2 is YFSETQ in the germline V gene. The CDR3 protein is CASSLMGSQETQYF. CDR3 in DNA: TGCGCCAGCAGCCTGATGGGCAGCCAAGAGACCCAGTACTTC.

The chain couples TRBV11-3 to TRBJ1-1, with D possibly TRBD1 on 5 matching bases. V lost 3 bases and J lost 6, with 14 bases in between. This CDR3 is built from 14 residues. Germline V gives CDR1 SGHNT, CDR2 YENEEA. The CDR3 loop reads CASSFSPQGAEAFF. Here the CDR3 DNA reads TGTGCCAGCAGCTTCAGCCCGCAAGGGGCTGAAGCTTTCTTT.

This chain joins TRBV2 and TRBJ2-4, with TRBD2 matching over 14 bases. In germline, CDR1 is SNHLY, CDR2 FYNNEI. This CDR3 has 16 amino acids. With 6 bases clipped from V and 5 bases from J, the junction kept 6 bases outside the gene matches. Written as DNA, the CDR3 is TGTGCCAGCAGGGGTCGACTAGCGGGGGGGCAAAACATTCAGTACTTC. Amino acids: CASRGRLAGGQNIQYF.

The V and J genes are TRBV6-1 and TRBJ2-7, with no clear D. This CDR3 has 11 residues. V lost 7 bases, J lost 7 bases, and 11 bases lay in between. Germline V gives CDR1 MNHNS, CDR2 SASEGT. CDR3 region: CASTNRWEQYF. DNA for the CDR3: TGTGCCAGCACTAACCGGTGGGAGCAGTACTTC.

The V call is TRBV9, the J call TRBJ1-5; D is unresolved. The CDR3 consists of 14 residues. In germline, CDR1 is SGDLS, CDR2 YYNGEE. Trimming cost V 3 bases and J 5 bases, with 12 bases left between them. This chain's CDR3 is CASSEGYYDQPQHF. The CDR3 DNA reads TGTGCCAGCAGCGAGGGTTATTACGATCAGCCCCAGCATTTT.

The J gene is TRBJ1-1, the V gene TRBV6-1; the D gene is possibly TRBD1 (6 bases). The ends were cut back, 4 bases at V and 0 bases at J, with 9 bases in the middle. This CDR3 contains 14 residues. CDR1 MNHNS and CDR2 SASEGT come from the germline V gene. CDR3 nucleotides: TGTGCCAGCAGTGGCCAGGGGATGAACACTGAAGCTTTCTTT. Protein product: CASSGQGMNTEAFF.

The genes are TRBV19 and TRBJ2-3; D gene ambiguous. This CDR3 has 15 residues. The V gene lost 5 bases and the J gene lost 4 bases, with 16 bases spanning the gap. The V gene's germline CDR1 is LNHDA and CDR2 SQIVND (reference sequence). The CDR3 bases are TGTGCCAGTAGTCCAGCCCTGGTAAGGGCAGATACGCAGTATTTT. Amino acid sequence: CASSPALVRADTQYF.